This record covers a single T cell receptor (beta chain). The sample is drawn from a study of blood T cell repertoires in COVID-19. Background on the study: PBMCs, B-cell-depleted T cells, or T cells provided the cDNA or gDNA that made up the material.

There are 11 residues in the CDR3. V was cut by 0 bases and J by 12 bases, with 10 bases left in between. In germline, CDR1 is SGHTS, CDR2 YDEGEE. Original processing methods: Reference gene primer amplification gave estimated nucleated cell counts. Assay: immunoSEQ multiplex PCR; the TCRdb copy retains only in-frame clones and omits some. V, J and clone size reflect that table, while D and trimming were determined from the DNA. The sample has more than 60,000 clones; 75% to 90% are singletons. The clonotype comes from an older man with COVID-19, enrolled during active disease. V and J are TRBV5-8 and TRBJ2-7; a weak D match, TRBD1 (5 bases). The specimen was peripheral blood. CDR3 in DNA: TGTGCCAGCAGCTTGGTCGCAGGGCCGTACTTC. It translates to CASSLVAGPYF.